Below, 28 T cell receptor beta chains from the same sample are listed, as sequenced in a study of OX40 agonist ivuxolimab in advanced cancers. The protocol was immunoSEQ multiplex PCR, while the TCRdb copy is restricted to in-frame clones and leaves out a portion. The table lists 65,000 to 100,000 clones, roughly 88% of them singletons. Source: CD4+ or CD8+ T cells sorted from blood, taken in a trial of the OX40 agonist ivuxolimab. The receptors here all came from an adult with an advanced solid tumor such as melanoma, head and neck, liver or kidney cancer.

The CDR3 loop is CASSLGQGTTGELFF. Here the CDR3 DNA reads TGCGCCAGCAGCCTGGGACAGGGTACCACCGGGGAGCTGTTTTTT. The chain employs TRBV5-1 and TRBJ2-2; the match to TRBD1 covers 9 bases. The V gene end was trimmed by 4 bases and the J gene end by 4 bases; junction bases not matched to a gene: 5. The CDR3 contains 15 residues. The germline V gene encodes CDR1 SGHRS and CDR2 YFSETQ.

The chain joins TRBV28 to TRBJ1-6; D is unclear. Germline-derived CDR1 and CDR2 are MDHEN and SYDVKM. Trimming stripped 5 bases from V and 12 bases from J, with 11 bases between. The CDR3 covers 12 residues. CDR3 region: CASSLFPQPLHF. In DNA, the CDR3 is TGTGCCAGCAGTCTTTTCCCCCAACCCCTCCACTTT.

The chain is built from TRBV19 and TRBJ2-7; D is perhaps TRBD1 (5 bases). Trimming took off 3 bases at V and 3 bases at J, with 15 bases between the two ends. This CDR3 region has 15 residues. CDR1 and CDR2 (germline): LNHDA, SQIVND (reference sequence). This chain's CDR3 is CASSMDNQNDYEQYF. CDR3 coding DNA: TGTGCCAGTAGTATGGACAACCAAAACGACTACGAGCAGTACTTC.

CDR3 nucleotide sequence: TGTGCCTGGAGTGGACAGGCCAGGGAGAAACTGTTTTTT. This gives the protein CAWSGQAREKLFF. The V and J genes are TRBV30 and TRBJ1-4; possibly TRBD1 for D (6 bases). There are 13 residues in the CDR3. Germline CDR1 reads GTSNPN; CDR2 reads SVGIG (reference sequence). V was trimmed by 1 base and J by 11 bases, leaving 14 bases between them.

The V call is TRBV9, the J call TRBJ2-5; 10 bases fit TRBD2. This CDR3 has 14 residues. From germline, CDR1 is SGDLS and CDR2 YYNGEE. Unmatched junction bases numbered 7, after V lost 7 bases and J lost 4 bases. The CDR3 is CASGASGSGETQYF. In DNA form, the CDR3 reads TGTGCCAGCGGCGCTAGCGGGAGTGGAGAGACCCAGTACTTC.

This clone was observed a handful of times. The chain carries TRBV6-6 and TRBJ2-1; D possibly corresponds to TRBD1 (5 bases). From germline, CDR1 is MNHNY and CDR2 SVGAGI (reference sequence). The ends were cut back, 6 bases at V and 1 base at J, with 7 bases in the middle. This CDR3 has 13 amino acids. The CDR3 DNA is TGTGCCAGCAGAAGACAGTCCTACAATGAGCAGTTCTTC. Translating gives CASRRQSYNEQFF.

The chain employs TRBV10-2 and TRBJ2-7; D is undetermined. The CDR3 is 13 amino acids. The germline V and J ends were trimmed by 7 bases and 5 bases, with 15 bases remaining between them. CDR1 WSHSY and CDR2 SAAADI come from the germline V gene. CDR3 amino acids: CASTTGFGDEQYF. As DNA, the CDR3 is TGCGCCAGCACCACTGGGTTTGGAGACGAGCAGTACTTC.

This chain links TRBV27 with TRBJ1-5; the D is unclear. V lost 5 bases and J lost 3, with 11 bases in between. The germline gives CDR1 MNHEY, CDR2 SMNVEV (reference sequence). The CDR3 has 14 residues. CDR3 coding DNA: TGTGCCAGCAGTCCTCTAAAAGTCAATCAGCCCCAGCATTTT. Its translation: CASSPLKVNQPQHF.

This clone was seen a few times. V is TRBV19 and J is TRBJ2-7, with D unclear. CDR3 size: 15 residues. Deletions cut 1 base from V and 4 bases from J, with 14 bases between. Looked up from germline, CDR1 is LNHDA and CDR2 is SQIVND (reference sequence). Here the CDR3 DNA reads TGTGCCAGTAGTATAGCCCCTTTTGGTGGTTACGAGCAGTACTTC. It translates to CASSIAPFGGYEQYF. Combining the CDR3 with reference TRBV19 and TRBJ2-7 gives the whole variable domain DGGITQSPKYLFRKEGQNVTLSCEQNLNHDAMYWYRQDPGQGLRLIYYSQIVNDFQKGDIAEGYSVSREKKESFPLTVTSAQKNPTAFYLCASSIAPFGGYEQYFGPGTRLTVT.

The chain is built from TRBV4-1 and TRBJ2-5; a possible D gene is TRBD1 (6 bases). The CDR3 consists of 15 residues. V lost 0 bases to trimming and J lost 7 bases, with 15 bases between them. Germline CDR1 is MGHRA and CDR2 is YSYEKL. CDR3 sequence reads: CASSQDHPGGGTQYF. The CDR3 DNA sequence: TGCGCCAGCAGCCAAGATCACCCTGGGGGCGGGACCCAGTACTTC.

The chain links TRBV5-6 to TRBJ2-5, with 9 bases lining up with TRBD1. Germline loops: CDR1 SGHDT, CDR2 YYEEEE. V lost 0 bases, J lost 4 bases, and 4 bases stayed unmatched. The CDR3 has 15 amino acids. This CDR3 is CASSLVGTGLETQYF. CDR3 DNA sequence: TGTGCCAGCAGCTTGGTAGGGACAGGGTTAGAGACCCAGTACTTC.

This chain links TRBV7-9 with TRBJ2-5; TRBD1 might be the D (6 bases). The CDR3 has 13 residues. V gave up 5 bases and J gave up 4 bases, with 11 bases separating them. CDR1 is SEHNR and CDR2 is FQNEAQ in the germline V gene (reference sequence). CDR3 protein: CASSQTGLETQYF. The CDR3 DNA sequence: TGTGCCAGCAGCCAAACAGGGCTAGAGACCCAGTACTTC.

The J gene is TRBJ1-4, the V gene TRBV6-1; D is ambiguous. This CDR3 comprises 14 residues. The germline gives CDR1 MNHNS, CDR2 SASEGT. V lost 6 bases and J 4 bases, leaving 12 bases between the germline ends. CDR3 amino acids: CASSLRWGNEKLFF. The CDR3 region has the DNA TGTGCCAGCAGCCTTCGGTGGGGTAATGAAAAACTGTTTTTT.

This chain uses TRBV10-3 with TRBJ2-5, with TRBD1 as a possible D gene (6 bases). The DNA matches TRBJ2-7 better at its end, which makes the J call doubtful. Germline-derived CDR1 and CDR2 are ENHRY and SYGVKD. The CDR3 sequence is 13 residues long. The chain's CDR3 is CAISENRDHEQYF. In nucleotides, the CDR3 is TGTGCCATCAGTGAAAACAGGGACCACGAGCAGTACTTC.

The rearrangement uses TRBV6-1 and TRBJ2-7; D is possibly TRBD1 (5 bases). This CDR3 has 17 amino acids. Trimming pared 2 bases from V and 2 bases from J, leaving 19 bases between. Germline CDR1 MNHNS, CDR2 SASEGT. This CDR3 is CASSEYEGAAQTYEQYF. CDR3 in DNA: TGTGCCAGCAGTGAATACGAAGGGGCAGCCCAAACCTACGAGCAGTACTTC.

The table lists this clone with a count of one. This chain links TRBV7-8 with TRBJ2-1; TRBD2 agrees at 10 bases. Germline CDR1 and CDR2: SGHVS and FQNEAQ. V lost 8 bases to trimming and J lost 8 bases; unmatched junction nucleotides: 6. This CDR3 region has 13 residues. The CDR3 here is CASGRTSGDEQFF. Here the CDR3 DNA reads TGTGCCAGCGGACGGACTAGCGGCGATGAGCAGTTCTTC.

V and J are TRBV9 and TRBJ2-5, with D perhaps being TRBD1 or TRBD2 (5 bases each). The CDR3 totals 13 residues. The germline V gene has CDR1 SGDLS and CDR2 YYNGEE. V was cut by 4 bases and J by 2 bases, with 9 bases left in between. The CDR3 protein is CASSLGEQETQYF. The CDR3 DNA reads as TGTGCCAGCAGCCTGGGGGAACAAGAGACCCAGTACTTC.

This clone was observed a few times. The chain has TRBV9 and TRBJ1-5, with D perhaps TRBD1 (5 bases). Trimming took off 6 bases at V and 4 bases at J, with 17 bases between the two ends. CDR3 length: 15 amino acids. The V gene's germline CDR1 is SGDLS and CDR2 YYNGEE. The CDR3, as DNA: TGTGCCAGCAACCGGGTCTCAGGGAGAAATCAGCCCCAGCATTTT. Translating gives CASNRVSGRNQPQHF.

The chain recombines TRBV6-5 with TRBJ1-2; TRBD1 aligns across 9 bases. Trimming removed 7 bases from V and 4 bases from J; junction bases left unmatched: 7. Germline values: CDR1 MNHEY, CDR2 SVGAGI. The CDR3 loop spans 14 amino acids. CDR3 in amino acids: CASTRTGDGYGYTF. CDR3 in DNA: TGTGCCAGCACCAGGACAGGGGACGGCTATGGCTACACCTTC.

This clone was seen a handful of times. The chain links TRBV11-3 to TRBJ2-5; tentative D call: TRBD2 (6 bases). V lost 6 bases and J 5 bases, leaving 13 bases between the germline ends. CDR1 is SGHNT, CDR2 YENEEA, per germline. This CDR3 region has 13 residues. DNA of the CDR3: TGTGCCAGCAGGTCGGGGGTTGGGGAGACCCAGTACTTC. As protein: CASRSGVGETQYF. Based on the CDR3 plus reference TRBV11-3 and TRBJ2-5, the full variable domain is EAGVVQSPRYKIIEKKQPVAFWCNPISGHNTLYWYLQNLGQGPELLIRYENEEAVDDSQLPKDRFSAERLKGVDSTLKIQPAELGDSAVYLCASRSGVGETQYFGPGTRLLVL.

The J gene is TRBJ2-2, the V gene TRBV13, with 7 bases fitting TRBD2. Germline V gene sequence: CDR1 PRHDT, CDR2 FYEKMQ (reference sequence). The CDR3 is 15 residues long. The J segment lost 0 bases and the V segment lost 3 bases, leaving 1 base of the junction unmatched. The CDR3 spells CASSLAGANTGELFF. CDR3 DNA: TGTGCCAGCAGCTTGGCGGGGGCGAACACCGGGGAGCTGTTTTTT. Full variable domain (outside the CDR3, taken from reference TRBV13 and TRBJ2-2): AAGVIQSPRHLIKEKRETATLKCYPIPRHDTVYWYQQGPGQDPQFLISFYEKMQSDKGSIPDRFSAQQFSDYHSELNMSSLELGDSALYFCASSLAGANTGELFFGEGSRLTVL.

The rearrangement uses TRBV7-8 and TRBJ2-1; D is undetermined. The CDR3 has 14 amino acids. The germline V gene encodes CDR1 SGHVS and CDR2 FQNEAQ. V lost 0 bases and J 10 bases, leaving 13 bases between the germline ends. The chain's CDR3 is CASSLAPGPEEQFF. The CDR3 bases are TGTGCCAGCAGCTTAGCGCCCGGACCGGAGGAGCAGTTCTTC. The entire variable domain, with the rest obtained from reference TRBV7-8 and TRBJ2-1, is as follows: GAGVSQSPRYKVAKRGQDVALRCDPISGHVSLFWYQQALGQGPEFLTYFQNEAQLDKSGLPSDRFFAERPEGSVSTLKIQRTQQEDSAVYLCASSLAPGPEEQFFGPGTRLTVL.

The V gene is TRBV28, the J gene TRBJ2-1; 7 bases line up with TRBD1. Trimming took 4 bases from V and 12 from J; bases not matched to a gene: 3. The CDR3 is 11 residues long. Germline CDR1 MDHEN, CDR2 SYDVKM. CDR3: CASSWTGWQFF. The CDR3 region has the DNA TGTGCCAGCAGTTGGACAGGTTGGCAGTTCTTC. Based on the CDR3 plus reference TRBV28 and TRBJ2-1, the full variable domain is DVKVTQSSRYLVKRTGEKVFLECVQDMDHENMFWYRQDPGLGLRLIYFSYDVKMKEKGDIPEGYSVSREKKERFSLILESASTNQTSMYLCASSWTGWQFFGPGTRLTVL.

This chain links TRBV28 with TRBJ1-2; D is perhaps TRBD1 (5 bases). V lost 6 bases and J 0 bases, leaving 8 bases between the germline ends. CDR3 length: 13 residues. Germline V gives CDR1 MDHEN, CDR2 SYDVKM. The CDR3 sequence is CASREGANYGYTF. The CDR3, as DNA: TGTGCCAGCAGGGAAGGGGCTAACTATGGCTACACCTTC.

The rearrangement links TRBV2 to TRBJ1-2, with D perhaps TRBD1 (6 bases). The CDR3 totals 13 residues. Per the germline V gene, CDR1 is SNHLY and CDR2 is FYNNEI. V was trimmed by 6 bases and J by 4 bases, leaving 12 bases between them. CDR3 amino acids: CASSLGARYGYTF. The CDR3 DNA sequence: TGTGCCAGCAGCTTGGGGGCGCGCTATGGCTACACCTTC.

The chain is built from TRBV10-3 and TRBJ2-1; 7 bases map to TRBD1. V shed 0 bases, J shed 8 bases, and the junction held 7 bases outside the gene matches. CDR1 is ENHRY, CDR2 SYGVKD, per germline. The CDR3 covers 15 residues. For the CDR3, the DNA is TGTGCCATCAGTGAGTCCGGACAGGCCTGGGATGAGCAGTTCTTC. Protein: CAISESGQAWDEQFF.

The CDR3 DNA is TGTGCCGGGGGCCTTAGTCGTACCGGGGAGCTGTTTTTT. As protein: CAGGLSRTGELFF. The rearrangement links TRBV30 to TRBJ2-2; weak D call: TRBD1 (6 bases). Germline lookup yields CDR1 GTSNPN and CDR2 SVGIG (reference sequence). Between the trimmed V and J ends, which lost 8 bases and 5 bases, there was a span of 15 bases. The CDR3 extends over 13 amino acids.

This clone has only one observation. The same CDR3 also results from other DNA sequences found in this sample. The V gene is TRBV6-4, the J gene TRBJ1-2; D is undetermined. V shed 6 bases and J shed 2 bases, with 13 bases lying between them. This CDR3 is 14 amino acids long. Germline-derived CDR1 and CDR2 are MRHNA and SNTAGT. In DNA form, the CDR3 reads TGTGCCAGCAGACACAGAGTTAACAACTATGGCTACACCTTC. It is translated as CASRHRVNNYGYTF.